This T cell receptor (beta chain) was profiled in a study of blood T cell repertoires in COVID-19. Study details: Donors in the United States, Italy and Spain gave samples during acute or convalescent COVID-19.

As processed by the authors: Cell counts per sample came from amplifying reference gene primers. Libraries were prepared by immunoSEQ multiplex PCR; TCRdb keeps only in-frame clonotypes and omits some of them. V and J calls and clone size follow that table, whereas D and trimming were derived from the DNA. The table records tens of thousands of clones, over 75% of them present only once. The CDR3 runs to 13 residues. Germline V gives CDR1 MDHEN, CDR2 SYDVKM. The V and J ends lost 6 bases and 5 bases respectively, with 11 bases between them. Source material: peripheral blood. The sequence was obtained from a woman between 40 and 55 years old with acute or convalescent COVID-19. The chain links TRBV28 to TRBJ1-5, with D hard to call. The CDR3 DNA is TGTGCCAGCAGGCGCGGGCTAGATCAGCCCCAGCATTTT. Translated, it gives CASRRGLDQPQHF.